These 31 T cell receptor beta chains originate from one sample sequenced in a study of beta chain features in type 1 diabetes. Expressed TCRB transcripts got sequenced, as all isolated RNA was reverse transcribed. Assay: immunoSEQ multiplex PCR; the TCRdb copy retains only in-frame clones and omits some. This table has about 200,000 clones, about a tenth appearing once. The sequenced sample consisted of central memory CD4+ T cells from blood. The origin of the receptors is a man aged 18 to 30 in good health.

This clone was seen a handful of times. V gene TRBV7-2 combines with J gene TRBJ2-7; D is perhaps TRBD1 (6 bases). With the DNA end fitting TRBJ2-5 better, the J assignment may be wrong. Germline V CDR1 and CDR2: SGHTA, FQGNSA. This CDR3 has 15 amino acids. CDR3 in amino acids: CASSYRTATRETQYF. The CDR3, as DNA: TGTGCCAGCAGCTACAGGACAGCCACGAGGGAGACCCAGTACTTC.

The chain links TRBV5-4 to TRBJ2-1, with D perhaps matching TRBD1 (5 bases). V was trimmed by 4 bases and J by 1 base, leaving 12 bases between them. The CDR3 has 15 residues. Looked up from germline, CDR1 is SGHNT and CDR2 is YYREEE (reference sequence). DNA of the CDR3: TGTGCCAGCAGCGGGGCGACCAATTCCTACAATGAGCAGTTCTTC. This sequence encodes CASSGATNSYNEQFF.

This clone was detected only a few times. Other nucleotide sequences in the sample specify the same CDR3. The chain combines TRBV29-1 with TRBJ2-5; 7 positions agree with TRBD1. CDR1 SQVTM and CDR2 ANQGSEA come from the germline V gene. This CDR3 is 13 amino acids long. The ends lost 4 bases at V and 4 bases at J; junction bases unmatched: 6. The CDR3 DNA is TGCAGCGTTGGAGGCAGGGGGAGAGAGACCCAGTACTTC. Amino acid sequence: CSVGGRGRETQYF.

This clone was seen only a few times. The chain joins TRBV4-1 to TRBJ1-4, with D unresolved. V lost 1 base to trimming and J lost 5 bases, with 8 bases between them. CDR3 size: 14 residues. Germline values: CDR1 MGHRA, CDR2 YSYEKL. CDR3 sequence (DNA): TGCGCCAGCAGCCAAGTGACGGCCAATGAAAAACTGTTTTTT. This sequence encodes CASSQVTANEKLFF.

This rearrangement joins TRBV6-5 to TRBJ2-1, with 12 bases that match TRBD2. V gave up 7 bases and J gave up 7 bases; unmatched junction bases: 8. The CDR3 loop spans 15 amino acids. In germline, CDR1 is MNHEY, CDR2 SVGAGI. CDR3 bases: TGTGCCAGCACCCCCCCGACTAGCGGGAGTAATGAGCAGTTCTTC. Translation: CASTPPTSGSNEQFF.

The chain combines TRBV7-2 with TRBJ2-1; D might be TRBD2 (5 bases). The CDR3 loop spans 13 amino acids. Germline V gene lookup returns CDR1 SGHTA and CDR2 FQGNSA. V lost 1 base, J lost 9 bases, and 10 bases lay in between. The CDR3 sequence: CASSLVVEVEQFF. In DNA, the CDR3 is TGTGCCAGCAGCTTAGTGGTGGAGGTTGAGCAGTTCTTC.

This clone was seen only a few times. The chain couples TRBV30 to TRBJ2-3, with D possibly being TRBD2 (5 bases). The germline V gene has CDR1 GTSNPN and CDR2 SVGIG (reference sequence). This CDR3 region has 15 residues. V shed 4 bases and J shed 2 bases, with 16 bases lying between them. The CDR3 reads CAWTRRRAVTDTQYF. CDR3 DNA sequence: TGTGCCTGGACGAGACGGCGGGCAGTCACAGATACGCAGTATTTT.

The CDR3 protein is CASSSVDNEQFF. The CDR3 DNA follows: TGCGCCAGCAGCTCCGTGGACAATGAGCAGTTCTTC. V and J are TRBV5-1 and TRBJ2-1; D ambiguous. Deletions cut 3 bases from V and 5 bases from J, with 6 bases between. The CDR3 runs 12 residues. The germline CDR1 and CDR2 sequences are SGHRS and YFSETQ.

The chain carries TRBV7-9 and TRBJ2-1; 7 bases are shared with TRBD2. Germline lookup yields CDR1 SEHNR and CDR2 FQNEAQ (reference sequence). V gave up 5 bases and J gave up 1 base; unmatched junction bases: 11. The CDR3 covers 17 residues. CDR3: CASSPIRAGSSYNEQFF. The CDR3 DNA follows: TGTGCCAGCAGCCCAATAAGAGCGGGATCATCCTACAATGAGCAGTTCTTC. Full variable domain (remainder filled in from reference TRBV7-9 and TRBJ2-1): DTGVSQNPRHKITKRGQNVTFRCDPISEHNRLYWYRQTLGQGPEFLTYFQNEAQLEKSRLLSDRFSAERPKGSFSTLEIQRTEQGDSAMYLCASSPIRAGSSYNEQFFGPGTRLTVL.

The chain carries TRBV9 and TRBJ2-1; a weak D match, TRBD1 (5 bases). The CDR3 has 13 residues. In germline, CDR1 is SGDLS, CDR2 YYNGEE. V gave up 6 bases and J gave up 4 bases, with 11 bases separating them. Here the CDR3 DNA reads TGTGCCAGCAATGGCCAGGGTTACAATGAGCAGTTCTTC. It codes for CASNGQGYNEQFF. Full variable domain (remainder filled in from reference TRBV9 and TRBJ2-1): DSGVTQTPKHLITATGQRVTLRCSPRSGDLSVYWYQQSLDQGLQFLIQYYNGEERAKGNILERFSAQQFPDLHSELNLSSLELGDSALYFCASNGQGYNEQFFGPGTRLTVL.

Comment on this clone: This clone may be a read error of a much larger clone one base away. V usage is TRBV6-6 and J usage is TRBJ2-3; the match to TRBD2 covers 7 bases. V trimming: 8 bases; J trimming: 1 base; junction bases outside the gene matches: 3. The CDR3 is 13 residues long. Germline values: CDR1 MNHNY, CDR2 SVGAGI (reference sequence). The CDR3 region is CASRRGGTDTQYF. The CDR3, as DNA: TGTGCCAGCCGCCGGGGGGGCACAGATACGCAGTATTTT.

This clone showed up just a few times. V is TRBV11-2 and J is TRBJ2-3; possible D gene TRBD1, 6 bases. This CDR3 is built from 15 residues. V was cut by 5 bases and J by 2 bases, with 14 bases left in between. Germline V gene lookup returns CDR1 SGHAT and CDR2 FQNNGV. The DNA for the CDR3 is TGTGCCAGCAGCAATCCGCAGGGGCCCACAGATACGCAGTATTTT. Amino acids: CASSNPQGPTDTQYF.

The rearrangement uses TRBV12-5 and TRBJ2-2; no definite D call. Between the trimmed V and J ends, which lost 0 bases and 6 bases, there was a span of 5 bases. The germline gives CDR1 LGHNT, CDR2 FRNRAP. The CDR3 loop spans 13 amino acids. CDR3 region: CASGLVESGELFF. The CDR3 DNA sequence: TGTGCTAGTGGTTTGGTAGAGTCCGGGGAGCTGTTTTTT.

Ten or more counts support this clone. The rearrangement joins TRBV2 to TRBJ1-4; no firm D call. CDR1 SNHLY and CDR2 FYNNEI come from the germline V gene. The length of the CDR3 is 13 residues. V lost 5 bases, J lost 7 bases, and 11 bases lay in between. Here the CDR3 reads CASSRRAPEKLFF. DNA for the CDR3: TGTGCCAGCAGTAGAAGGGCCCCTGAAAAACTGTTTTTT.

The J gene is TRBJ2-1, the V gene TRBV30; D is undetermined. V shed 2 bases and J shed 0 bases, with 11 bases lying between them. The CDR3 totals 15 residues. Per germline, CDR1 GTSNPN and CDR2 SVGIG (reference sequence). DNA of the CDR3: TGTGCCTGGAGTAAGACCGGACGCTCCTACAATGAGCAGTTCTTC. Its translation is CAWSKTGRSYNEQFF. Drawing the rest from reference TRBV30 and TRBJ2-1, the complete variable domain is SQTIHQWPATLVQPVGSPLSLECTVEGTSNPNLYWYRQAAGRGLQLLFYSVGIGQISSEVPQNLSASRPQDRQFILSSKKLLLSDSGFYLCAWSKTGRSYNEQFFGPGTRLTVL.

This chain joins TRBV30 and TRBJ1-1; no firm D call. Trimming left V 2 bases short and J 1 base short, with 11 bases between. CDR1 GTSNPN and CDR2 SVGIG come from the germline V gene (reference sequence). CDR3 length: 14 residues. The CDR3 loop is CAWSTLQRNTEAFF. CDR3 nucleotides: TGTGCCTGGAGTACACTACAAAGGAACACTGAAGCTTTCTTT.

The chain couples TRBV6-5 to TRBJ2-7, with TRBD2 identical over 9 bases. V gave up 4 bases and J gave up 6 bases; unmatched junction bases: 13. The CDR3 is made up of 16 amino acids. Germline CDR1 MNHEY, CDR2 SVGAGI. The CDR3 is CASSSSPGLAIGEQYF. CDR3 DNA sequence: TGTGCCAGCAGTTCCTCTCCGGGACTAGCAATTGGCGAGCAGTACTTC.

This sequence joins TRBV2 and TRBJ1-4; weak D call: TRBD1 (5 bases). Trimming took off 4 bases at V and 0 bases at J, with 9 bases between the two ends. CDR1 is SNHLY and CDR2 is FYNNEI in the germline V gene. The CDR3 runs 15 residues. CDR3 sequence: CASSALTATNEKLFF. The CDR3 coding sequence is TGTGCCAGCAGTGCGTTGACAGCAACTAATGAAAAACTGTTTTTT. Combining the CDR3 with reference TRBV2 and TRBJ1-4 gives the whole variable domain EPEVTQTPSHQVTQMGQEVILRCVPISNHLYFYWYRQILGQKVEFLVSFYNNEISEKSEIFDDQFSVERPDGSNFTLKIRSTKLEDSAMYFCASSALTATNEKLFFGSGTQLSVL.

V gene TRBV6-5 combines with J gene TRBJ2-5, with D perhaps matching TRBD1 or TRBD2 (5 bases each). The germline V gene has CDR1 MNHEY and CDR2 SVGAGI. V lost 0 bases to trimming and J lost 4 bases, with 12 bases between them. The CDR3 consists of 15 residues. CDR3 protein: CASSYSWGGGETQYF. In DNA form, the CDR3 reads TGTGCCAGCAGTTACTCGTGGGGTGGGGGAGAGACCCAGTACTTC.

The chain employs TRBV5-4 and TRBJ2-3; D ambiguous. Germline V gives CDR1 SGHNT, CDR2 YYREEE (reference sequence). This CDR3 has 12 amino acids. The ends were cut back, 4 bases at V and 2 bases at J, with 5 bases in the middle. DNA for the CDR3: TGTGCCAGCAGCCGCCCCACAGATACGCAGTATTTT. Its protein is CASSRPTDTQYF.

There are a few counts of this clone. One base away lies a much larger clone, so this may be a sequencing read error. The chain carries TRBV5-6 and TRBJ1-2; D may be TRBD1 (5 bases). Trimming removed 7 bases from V and 1 base from J, with 17 bases in between. Germline assignment: CDR1 SGHDT and CDR2 YYEEEE. CDR3 size: 15 residues. This CDR3 reads CASSQVIGVNYGYTF. CDR3 sequence (DNA): TGTGCCAGCTCACAGGTGATAGGTGTTAACTATGGCTACACCTTC.

This clone is a singleton in its sample. The rearrangement links TRBV29-1 to TRBJ1-1, with TRBD1 matching over 7 bases. The CDR3 contains 12 residues. From germline, CDR1 is SQVTM and CDR2 ANQGSEA. After removal of 7 bases from V and 6 bases from J, the junction contained 8 bases not matched to a gene. The CDR3, as DNA: TGCAGCGCTGGCAGGGGGGGCGCTGAAGCTTTCTTT. This encodes CSAGRGGAEAFF.

This clone has only a few counts. This sequence joins TRBV6-1 and TRBJ1-1; D is undetermined. This CDR3 region has 13 residues. Germline loops: CDR1 MNHNS, CDR2 SASEGT. V gave up 4 bases and J gave up 1 base, with 7 bases separating them. The CDR3 region is CASSAVKNTEAFF. The CDR3 region has the DNA TGTGCCAGCAGTGCTGTCAAGAACACTGAAGCTTTCTTT.

There are a few counts of this clone. The rearrangement joins TRBV7-2 to TRBJ1-2; D ambiguous. Germline loops: CDR1 SGHTA, CDR2 FQGNSA. This CDR3 comprises 14 residues. The V end was cut by 5 bases, the J end by 12 bases, with 22 bases between. CDR3 loop: CASSPGVSVLLHTF. The CDR3 nucleotides read TGTGCCAGCAGCCCCGGCGTTTCCGTCCTATTGCACACCTTC.

This chain links TRBV4-2 with TRBJ2-7, with D possibly matching TRBD1 (6 bases). V was clipped by 4 bases and J by 2 bases, with 9 bases between them. Per the germline V gene, CDR1 is LGHNA and CDR2 is YNFKEQ. The CDR3 runs 13 residues. The CDR3 here is CASSRDTTYEQYF. CDR3 bases: TGTGCCAGCAGCCGGGACACAACCTACGAGCAGTACTTC.

This clone was observed a handful of times. This sequence joins TRBV7-2 and TRBJ2-1; the match to TRBD2 covers 11 bases. V gave up 5 bases and J gave up 2 bases; unmatched junction bases: 8. The V gene's germline CDR1 is SGHTA and CDR2 FQGNSA. The CDR3 is 17 residues long. For the CDR3, the DNA is TGTGCCAGCAGCCACCAATTAGCGGGAGGGCCCTACAATGAGCAGTTCTTC. Translating gives CASSHQLAGGPYNEQFF.

In this sample, this clone turned up a few times. This chain uses TRBV5-1 with TRBJ2-1, with 9 bases that match TRBD2. This CDR3 spans 15 amino acids. V shed 3 bases and J 7 bases; nucleotides not matched to a gene: 8. Per germline, CDR1 SGHRS and CDR2 YFSETQ. The CDR3 sequence: CASSSYSGSSNEQFF. CDR3 nucleotide sequence: TGCGCCAGCAGCTCCTATAGCGGGAGCTCTAATGAGCAGTTCTTC.

This rearrangement joins TRBV7-8 to TRBJ1-5; 7 nucleotides match TRBD1. CDR1 is SGHVS, CDR2 FQNEAQ, per germline. Trimming took 4 bases from V and 0 from J; bases not matched to a gene: 9. The CDR3 runs to 17 residues. The CDR3, as DNA: TGTGCCAGCAGCTCGAACACCGGGACAGCTAGCAATCAGCCCCAGCATTTT. This codes for CASSSNTGTASNQPQHF.

The J gene is TRBJ2-3, the V gene TRBV28, with TRBD2 as a possible D gene (5 bases). With 6 bases removed from V and 3 bases from J, the gap between germline ends came to 13 bases. This CDR3 has 14 residues. Per germline, CDR1 MDHEN and CDR2 SYDVKM. The CDR3 spells CASSPPSRTDTQYF. Written as DNA, the CDR3 is TGTGCCAGCAGCCCCCCTAGCAGAACAGATACGCAGTATTTT. Together with reference TRBV28 and TRBJ2-3, the CDR3 gives the full variable domain: DVKVTQSSRYLVKRTGEKVFLECVQDMDHENMFWYRQDPGLGLRLIYFSYDVKMKEKGDIPEGYSVSREKKERFSLILESASTNQTSMYLCASSPPSRTDTQYFGPGTRLTVL.

J is TRBJ2-5 and V is TRBV11-2, with 9 positions matching TRBD2. The J call may not be correct, given that the DNA end is closer to TRBJ2-7. The CDR3 is 18 residues long. Germline lookup yields CDR1 SGHAT and CDR2 FQNNGV. The CDR3 region is CASTFHGTSSALALEQYF. The CDR3 nucleotides read TGTGCCAGCACCTTCCACGGGACTAGCTCAGCCTTAGCCCTCGAGCAGTACTTC.

This clone was observed a few times. The CDR3 bases are TGTGCCAGCAGCCCGAGGACCTACGAGCAGTACTTC. Translating gives CASSPRTYEQYF. This chain uses TRBV7-9 with TRBJ2-7; no reliable D call. Between the trimmed V and J ends, which lost 5 bases and 2 bases, there was a span of 7 bases. The CDR3 spans 12 residues. Germline CDR1 SEHNR, CDR2 FQNEAQ (reference sequence).